This T cell receptor beta chain derives from a study of cytotoxic CD8 clonotypes in ibrutinib-treated CLL. Study information: The patients comprised approximately eleven relapsed/refractory and 15 treatment-naive cases, some 18 IGHV unmutated. Response sampling occurred after a median around eleven months of treatment (range 6 to 36).

Method: immunoSEQ multiplex PCR; TCRdb's copy keeps in-frame clones and lacks some. The sample includes 20,000 to 25,000 clones, roughly 70% of them seen just once. The sequence was collected from a human donor with chronic lymphocytic leukemia. This specimen consisted of PBMCs, obtained after 12 months of ibrutinib treatment.

This chain's CDR3 is CASSRGQANEKLFF. In DNA form, the CDR3 reads TGTGCCAGCAGCCGCGGACAGGCGAATGAAAAACTGTTTTTT. The chain recombines TRBV7-8 with TRBJ1-4; 7 nucleotides align to TRBD1. CDR3 size: 14 residues. Trimming at V came to 5 bases and at J to 5 bases, leaving 5 bases not matched to a gene. The germline V gene encodes CDR1 SGHVS and CDR2 FQNEAQ.